The clone carrying this T cell receptor (beta chain) has only one observation. These data come from a study of blood T cell repertoires in COVID-19. Overall study: Sites in the United States, Italy and Spain provided acute and convalescent COVID-19 samples. T cells, B-cell-depleted T cells, or PBMCs provided the cDNA or gDNA that served as material.

In the original processing: Reference gene primer amplification gave estimated nucleated cell counts. Clones were read by immunoSEQ multiplex PCR, and TCRdb kept only the in-frame ones, dropping some. That table supplies the V and J calls and clone size; D and trimming were determined from the DNA. The table shows a few hundred thousand clones, with approximately 88% occurring only once. The junction had 7 bases not matched to a gene; V was cut back by 4 bases and J by 3 bases. The CDR3 has 15 amino acids. From germline, CDR1 is SGHTA and CDR2 FQGNSA. Sequencing used peripheral blood. The sequence was collected from a man younger than 30 who had recovered from COVID-19. The rearrangement uses TRBV7-2 and TRBJ1-1; 8 bases map to TRBD1. This CDR3 reads CASSSGGYRDTEAFF. The CDR3 bases are TGTGCCAGCAGCTCAGGGGGCTATAGGGACACTGAAGCTTTCTTT.